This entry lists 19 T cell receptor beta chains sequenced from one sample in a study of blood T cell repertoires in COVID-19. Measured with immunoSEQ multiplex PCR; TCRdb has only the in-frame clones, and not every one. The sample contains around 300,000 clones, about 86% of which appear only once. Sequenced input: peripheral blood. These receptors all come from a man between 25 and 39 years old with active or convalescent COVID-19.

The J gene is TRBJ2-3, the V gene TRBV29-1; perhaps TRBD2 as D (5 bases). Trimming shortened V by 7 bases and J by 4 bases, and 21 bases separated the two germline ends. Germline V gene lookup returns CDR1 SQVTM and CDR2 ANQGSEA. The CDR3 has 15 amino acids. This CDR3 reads CSADPGSYRPDTQYF. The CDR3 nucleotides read TGCAGCGCTGACCCGGGGAGCTATCGACCAGATACGCAGTATTTT.

The CDR3 DNA reads as TGTGCCAGCTGTTCTCAAGAGGGTTACACAGATACGCAGTATTTT. This codes for CASCSQEGYTDTQYF. V usage is TRBV27 and J usage is TRBJ2-3, with D possibly matching TRBD2 (5 bases). V shed 8 bases and J shed 2 bases, with 17 bases lying between them. Per germline, CDR1 MNHEY and CDR2 SMNVEV (reference sequence). This CDR3 contains 15 residues.

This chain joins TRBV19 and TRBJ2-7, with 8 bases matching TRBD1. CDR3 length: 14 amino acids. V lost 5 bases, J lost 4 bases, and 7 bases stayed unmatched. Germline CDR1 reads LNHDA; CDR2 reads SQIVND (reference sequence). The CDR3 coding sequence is TGTGCCAGTAGTCGGGGACAGGTGATATACGAGCAGTACTTC. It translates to CASSRGQVIYEQYF.

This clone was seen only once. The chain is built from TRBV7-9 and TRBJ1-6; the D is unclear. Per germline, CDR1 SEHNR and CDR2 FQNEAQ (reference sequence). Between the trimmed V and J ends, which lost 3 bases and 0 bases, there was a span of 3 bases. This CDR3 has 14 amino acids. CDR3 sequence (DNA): TGTGCCAGCAGCTTGGCCTCCTATAATTCACCCCTCCACTTT. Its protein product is CASSLASYNSPLHF.

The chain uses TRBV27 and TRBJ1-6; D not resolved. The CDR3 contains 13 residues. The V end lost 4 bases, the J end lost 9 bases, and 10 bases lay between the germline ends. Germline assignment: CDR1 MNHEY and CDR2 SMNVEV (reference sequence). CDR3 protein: CASSSSYGSPLHF. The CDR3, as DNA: TGTGCCAGCAGTTCCAGTTATGGTTCACCCCTCCACTTT.

CDR3 nucleotides: TGTGCCAGCAGCGGGGCCGGGACAGGGAAAACCGGGGAGCTGTTTTTT. Protein: CASSGAGTGKTGELFF. The chain uses TRBV9 and TRBJ2-2; 9 positions match TRBD1. Germline CDR1 SGDLS, CDR2 YYNGEE. The CDR3 spans 16 residues. J was trimmed by 5 bases and V by 3 bases; bases with no gene match: 8. Using reference TRBV9 and TRBJ2-2 for the parts outside the CDR3, the full variable domain is DSGVTQTPKHLITATGQRVTLRCSPRSGDLSVYWYQQSLDQGLQFLIQYYNGEERAKGNILERFSAQQFPDLHSELNLSSLELGDSALYFCASSGAGTGKTGELFFGEGSRLTVL.

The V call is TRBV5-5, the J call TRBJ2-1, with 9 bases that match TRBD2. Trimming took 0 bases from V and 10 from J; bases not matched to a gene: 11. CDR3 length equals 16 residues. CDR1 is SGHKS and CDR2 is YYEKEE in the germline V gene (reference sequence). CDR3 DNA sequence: TGTGCCAGCAGCTTGGACGGGCTAGCGGGAACTGGGGAGCAGTTCTTC. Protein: CASSLDGLAGTGEQFF. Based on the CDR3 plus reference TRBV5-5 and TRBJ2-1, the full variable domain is DAGVTQSPTHLIKTRGQQVTLRCSPISGHKSVSWYQQVLGQGPQFIFQYYEKEERGRGNFPDRFSARQFPNYSSELNVNALLLGDSALYLCASSLDGLAGTGEQFFGPGTRLTVL.

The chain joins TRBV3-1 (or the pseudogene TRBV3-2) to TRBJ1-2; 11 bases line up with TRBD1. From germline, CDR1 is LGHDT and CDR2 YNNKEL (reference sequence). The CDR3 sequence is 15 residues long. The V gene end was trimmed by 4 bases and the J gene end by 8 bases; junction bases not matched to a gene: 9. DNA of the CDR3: TGTGCCAGCAGCCGATTCGGACAGGGGGCGGCAGGCTACACCTTC. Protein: CASSRFGQGAAGYTF.

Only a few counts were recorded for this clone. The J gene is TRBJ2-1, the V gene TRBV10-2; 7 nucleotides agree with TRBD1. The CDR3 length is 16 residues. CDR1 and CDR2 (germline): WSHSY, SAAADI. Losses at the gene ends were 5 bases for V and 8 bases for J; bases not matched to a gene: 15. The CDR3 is CASSSFRDRKGDEQFF. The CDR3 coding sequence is TGCGCCAGCAGTAGCTTCCGGGACAGAAAGGGGGATGAGCAGTTCTTC.

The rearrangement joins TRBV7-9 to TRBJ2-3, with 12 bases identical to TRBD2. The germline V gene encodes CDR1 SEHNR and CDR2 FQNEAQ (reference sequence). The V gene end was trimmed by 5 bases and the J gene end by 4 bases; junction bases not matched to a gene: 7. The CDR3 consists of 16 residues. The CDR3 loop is CASSPRTSGDADTQYF. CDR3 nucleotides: TGTGCCAGCAGCCCCCGGACTAGCGGGGACGCAGATACGCAGTATTTT. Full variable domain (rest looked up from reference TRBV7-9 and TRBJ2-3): DTGVSQNPRHKITKRGQNVTFRCDPISEHNRLYWYRQTLGQGPEFLTYFQNEAQLEKSRLLSDRFSAERPKGSFSTLEIQRTEQGDSAMYLCASSPRTSGDADTQYFGPGTRLTVL.

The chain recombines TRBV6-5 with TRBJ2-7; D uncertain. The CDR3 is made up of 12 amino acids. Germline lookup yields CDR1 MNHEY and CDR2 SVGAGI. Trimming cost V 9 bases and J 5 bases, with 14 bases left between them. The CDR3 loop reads CASSSPSHEQYF. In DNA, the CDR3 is TGTGCCAGTAGCAGCCCCTCGCACGAGCAGTACTTC.

The CDR3 is CATSQLGRVNYGYTF. For the CDR3, the DNA is TGTGCCACCAGCCAATTAGGCAGGGTCAACTATGGCTACACCTTC. The V and J genes are TRBV15 and TRBJ1-2; D is possibly TRBD1 (5 bases). The CDR3 has 15 residues. Per germline, CDR1 LNHNV and CDR2 YYDKDF (reference sequence). Trimming pared 5 bases from V and 2 bases from J, leaving 15 bases between.

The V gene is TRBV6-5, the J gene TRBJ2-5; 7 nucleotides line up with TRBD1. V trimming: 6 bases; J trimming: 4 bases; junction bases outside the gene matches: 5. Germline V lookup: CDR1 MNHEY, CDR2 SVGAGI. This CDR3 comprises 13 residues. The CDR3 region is CASRPTGLETQYF. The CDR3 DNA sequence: TGTGCCAGCAGACCGACAGGGCTAGAGACCCAGTACTTC.

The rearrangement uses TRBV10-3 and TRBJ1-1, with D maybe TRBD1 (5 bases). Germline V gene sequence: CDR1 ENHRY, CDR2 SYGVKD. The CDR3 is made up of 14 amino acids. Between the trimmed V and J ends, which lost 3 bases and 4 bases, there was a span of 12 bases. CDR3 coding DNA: TGTGCCATCAGTGATACGGGGGATTCCACTGAAGCTTTCTTT. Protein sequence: CAISDTGDSTEAFF.

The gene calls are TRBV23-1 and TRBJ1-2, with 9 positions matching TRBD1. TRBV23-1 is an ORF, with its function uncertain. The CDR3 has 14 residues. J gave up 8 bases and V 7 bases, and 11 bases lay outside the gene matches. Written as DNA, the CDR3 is TGCGCCAGCACCTATACAGGGGGCGAGAACGGCTACACCTTC. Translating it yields CASTYTGGENGYTF.

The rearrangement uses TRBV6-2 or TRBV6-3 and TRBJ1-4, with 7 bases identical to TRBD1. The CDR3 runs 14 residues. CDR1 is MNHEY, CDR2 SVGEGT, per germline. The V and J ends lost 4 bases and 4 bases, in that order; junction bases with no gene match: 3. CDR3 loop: CASSSGQLNEKLFF. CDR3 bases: TGTGCCAGCAGTTCGGGACAGCTTAATGAAAAACTGTTTTTT.

Here the CDR3 reads CASSEFGQGYEQYF. The DNA of the CDR3 is TGTGCCAGCAGTGAATTTGGACAGGGCTACGAGCAGTACTTC. V and J are TRBV6-1 and TRBJ2-7, with 8 positions matching TRBD1. The CDR3 totals 14 residues. The V segment lost 2 bases and the J segment 3 bases; nucleotides outside the gene matches: 3. Germline CDR1 and CDR2: MNHNS and SASEGT.

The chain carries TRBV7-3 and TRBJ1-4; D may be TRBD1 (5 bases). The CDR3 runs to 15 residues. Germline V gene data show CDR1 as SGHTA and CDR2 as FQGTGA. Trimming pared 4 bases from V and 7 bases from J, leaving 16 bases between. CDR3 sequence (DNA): TGTGCCAGCAGCTATACGAAGGGGCAAGGTGAAAAACTGTTTTTT. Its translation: CASSYTKGQGEKLFF.

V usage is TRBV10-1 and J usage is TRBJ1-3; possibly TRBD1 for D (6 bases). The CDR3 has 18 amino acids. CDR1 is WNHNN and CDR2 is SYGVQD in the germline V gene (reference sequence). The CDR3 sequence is CAKGGGRTLGTSGNTIYF. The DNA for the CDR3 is TGCGCGAAAGGGGGGGGGCGTACTTTAGGAACCTCTGGAAACACCATATATTTT.